This T cell receptor (beta chain) was obtained from a study of cytomegalovirus exposure and HLA in healthy donors. Study-wide background: Of the donors genotyped, approximately 400 in all, 65% to 90% fell in the Caucasian-associated ancestry cluster.

This PCR relied on a set of 60 Vbeta primers and 13 Jbeta primers. Assay used: immunoSEQ multiplex PCR; TCRdb lists only in-frame clones, some missing. The repertoire includes about 180,000 clones, 65% to 85% of them detected once, and around 1.4% sits in the top ten. The sequencing input was PBMCs. The TCR comes from a girl aged 5-17 years in good health and CMV-seropositive.

CDR3 loop: CSVTQGSNEKLFF. The CDR3 bases are TGCAGCGTCACACAGGGATCTAATGAAAAACTGTTTTTT. V is TRBV29-1 and J is TRBJ1-4; D is possibly TRBD1 (6 bases). The CDR3 length is 13 residues. V lost 6 bases and J lost 3, with 11 bases in between. Germline V gene lookup returns CDR1 SQVTM and CDR2 ANQGSEA.